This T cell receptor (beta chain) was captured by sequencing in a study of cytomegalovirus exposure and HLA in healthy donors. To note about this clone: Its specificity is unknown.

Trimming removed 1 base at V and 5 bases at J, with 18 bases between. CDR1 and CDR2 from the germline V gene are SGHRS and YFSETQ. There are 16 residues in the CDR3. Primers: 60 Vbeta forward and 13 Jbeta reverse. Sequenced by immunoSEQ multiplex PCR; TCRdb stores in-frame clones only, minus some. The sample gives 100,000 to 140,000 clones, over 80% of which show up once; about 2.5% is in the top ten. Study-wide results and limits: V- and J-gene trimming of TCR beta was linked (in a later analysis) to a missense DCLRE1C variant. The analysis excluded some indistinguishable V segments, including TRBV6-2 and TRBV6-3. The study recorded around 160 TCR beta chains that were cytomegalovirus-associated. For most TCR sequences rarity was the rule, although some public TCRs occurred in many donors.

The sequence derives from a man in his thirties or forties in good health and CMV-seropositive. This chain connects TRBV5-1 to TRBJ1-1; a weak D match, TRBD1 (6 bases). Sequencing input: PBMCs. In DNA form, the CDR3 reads TGCGCCAGCAGCTTGTTTCCGCGGGGGCGGGAGACTGAAGCTTTCTTT. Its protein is CASSLFPRGRETEAFF.